This paragraph covers one TCR beta chain sequence. Antigen unknown. This sample stems from a study of T cell clusters in autoimmune cytopenias. Study-level points and caveats: TRB repertoire shifts in secondary cytopenia and chronic lymphocytic leukemia mostly reflected lymphoma, not autoimmunity. Exclusive TRB clusters were almost three-fold more numerous in healthy donors than in active autoimmune hepatitis. Comparing secondary cytopenia with chronic lymphocytic leukemia showed no cluster-lack signature, apparently masked by lymphoma repertoire. Primary autoimmune cytopenia patients seemingly lacked the physiological T cell clusters found in healthy donors.

Multiplex touch-down PCR amplified TRB using TRB-A and TRB-B pools in one tube. TCRdb re-called the multiplex PCR reads and shows each CDR3 protein once, DNA omitted. The clone table shows 5,000 to 6,500 distinct CDR3 sequences, with the ten largest holding around 5%. The CDR3 is made up of 13 amino acids. In germline, CDR1 is LGHNT, CDR2 FRNRAP. Each sample's input was roughly 270 ng genomic DNA, 35,000 to 40,000 genome equivalents. The chain combines TRBV12-5 with TRBJ2-6. The sequence was collected from a human donor with an autoimmune cytopenia or autoimmune hepatitis (not recorded which). The material sequenced was peripheral blood. CDR3: CASGSEVVNVLTF.